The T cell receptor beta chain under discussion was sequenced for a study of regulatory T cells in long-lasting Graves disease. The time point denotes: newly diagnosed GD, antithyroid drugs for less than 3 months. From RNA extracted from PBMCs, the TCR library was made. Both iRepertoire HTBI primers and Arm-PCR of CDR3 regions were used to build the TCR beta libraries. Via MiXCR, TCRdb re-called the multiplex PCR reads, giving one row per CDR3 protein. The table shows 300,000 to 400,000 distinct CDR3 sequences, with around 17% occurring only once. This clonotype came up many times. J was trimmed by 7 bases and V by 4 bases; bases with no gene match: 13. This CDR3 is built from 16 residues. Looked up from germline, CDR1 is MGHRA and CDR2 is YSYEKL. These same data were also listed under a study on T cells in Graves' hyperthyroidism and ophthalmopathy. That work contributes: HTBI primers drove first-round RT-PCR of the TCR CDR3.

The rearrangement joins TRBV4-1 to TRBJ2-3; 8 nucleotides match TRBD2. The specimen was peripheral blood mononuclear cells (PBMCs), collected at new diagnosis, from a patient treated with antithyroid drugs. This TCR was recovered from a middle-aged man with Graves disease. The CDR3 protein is CASSPPTPGGHNTQYF. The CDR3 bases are TGCGCCAGCAGCCCTCCGACCCCGGGGGGGCACAATACGCAGTATTTT.